This is a list of T cell receptor beta chains from one sample in a study of blood T cell repertoires in COVID-19. Some clones are missing from TCRdb's copy, which holds only in-frame ones; the method was immunoSEQ multiplex PCR. The sample gives 180,000 or so clones, 70% to 80% of which show up once; over 13% is in the top ten. The specimen sequenced was PBMCs or T cells enriched from blood (not recorded which). The receptors come from a man aged 55 to 69 who had been exposed to COVID-19. Each CDR3 is given with its conserved first and last residue. D genes are given only for firm matches. Clone size is not always given. Where it is, it says once, few, many or a class for expanded clones.

CDR3 DNA	CDR3 protein	clone size	D gene	V gene	J gene
TGTGCCAGTAGTAGACAGGGGCCCAATGAAAAACTGTTTTTT	CASSRQGPNEKLFF	NA	TRBD1	TRBV19	TRBJ1-4
TGTGCCACAAACACGGGAGCTAGCACAGATACGCAGTATTTT	CATNTGASTDTQYF	NA	NA	TRBV6-5	TRBJ2-3
TGCGCCAGCAGCTCCGACTTAGGCGAGCAGTACTTC	CASSSDLGEQYF	NA	NA	TRBV5-1	TRBJ2-7
TGTGCCAGCAGTTACGGGGCGGAGATGAACACTGAAGCTTTCTTT	CASSYGAEMNTEAFF	once	NA	TRBV6-5	TRBJ1-1
TGTGCCAGCAGTTGGACTAGCGGGAAAGAGCAGTTCTTC	CASSWTSGKEQFF	NA	TRBD2	TRBV27	TRBJ2-1
TGTGCCAGTAGTGCCCGACAGGGGCCGGGGCTTGGCTACACCTTC	CASSARQGPGLGYTF	NA	TRBD1	TRBV19	TRBJ1-2
TGCAGCGCCAAAGCGGGGACTAGCAGCTACGAGCAGTACTTC	CSAKAGTSSYEQYF	NA	TRBD2	TRBV29-1	TRBJ2-7
TGTGCCAGCAGCTTAGATCCAGACAGCTCCTACGAGCAGTACTTC	CASSLDPDSSYEQYF	NA	NA	TRBV11-2	TRBJ2-7
TGTGCCAGCAGCTTGGAGTCGGGCCGAGGGACTGAAGCTTTCTTT	CASSLESGRGTEAFF	NA	NA	TRBV5-4	TRBJ1-1
TGTGCCAGTAGTCCACGGACAGGGTGGGGTAATGAAAAACTGTTTTTT	CASSPRTGWGNEKLFF	NA	TRBD1	TRBV19	TRBJ1-4
TGTGCCAGCAGCGCAGGGACAGGGGGCCACGAGCAGTACTTC	CASSAGTGGHEQYF	few	TRBD1	TRBV9	TRBJ2-7
TGTGCCAGCAGCCTTAACTACGAGCAGTACTTC	CASSLNYEQYF	few	NA	TRBV7-9	TRBJ2-7
TGCGCCAGCAGCTTGGAAGCGGGTGGGGCAAGCTCCTACAATGAGCAGTTCTTC	CASSLEAGGASSYNEQFF	few	NA	TRBV5-1	TRBJ2-1
TGTGCCAGCAGCTTAGAAACTCGCAATTCCTACAATGAGCAGTTCTTC	CASSLETRNSYNEQFF	few	NA	TRBV11-2	TRBJ2-1
TGTGCCATCATGACTAGCGATAACACCGGGGAGCTGTTTTTT	CAIMTSDNTGELFF	NA	TRBD2	TRBV19	TRBJ2-2
TGTGCCAGCAGCTGGGGGGACCCCCTTGAGCAGTTCTTC	CASSWGDPLEQFF	NA	NA	TRBV7-9	TRBJ2-1